This T cell receptor (beta chain) was profiled in a study of chemoradiotherapy in HPV16-positive cancers. In the study overall: A couple of HPV16-positive patients' cells yielded candidate HPV-specific clones and common motifs. Study-wide results and limits: HPV-specific T cells were functionally defined from only a couple of HPV16-positive patients. Non-HPV-specific T cells did not expand in tumors during treatment, whereas candidate HPV-specific clones and E7-related motifs did.

The table came from immunoSEQ multiplex PCR; TCRdb's copy has only in-frame clones and leaves some out. Found here are 9,500 to 15,000 clones, about 78% of them singletons; the top ten hold 8.3%. On this clone: Its antigen is not known.

The CDR3 is made up of 15 amino acids. Per the germline V gene, CDR1 is LGHNA and CDR2 is YNFKEQ. V shed 1 base, J shed 5 bases, and the junction held 6 bases outside the gene matches. The sample was collected from a patient who underwent chemoradiotherapy. The TCR was taken from a human donor with HPV-associated anogenital cancer. V usage is TRBV4-2 and J usage is TRBJ2-5, with TRBD1 identical over 8 bases. In DNA, the CDR3 is TGTGCCAGCAGCCAAGGATCAGGGGGCGGGGAGACCCAGTACTTC. Translation gives CASSQGSGGGETQYF.